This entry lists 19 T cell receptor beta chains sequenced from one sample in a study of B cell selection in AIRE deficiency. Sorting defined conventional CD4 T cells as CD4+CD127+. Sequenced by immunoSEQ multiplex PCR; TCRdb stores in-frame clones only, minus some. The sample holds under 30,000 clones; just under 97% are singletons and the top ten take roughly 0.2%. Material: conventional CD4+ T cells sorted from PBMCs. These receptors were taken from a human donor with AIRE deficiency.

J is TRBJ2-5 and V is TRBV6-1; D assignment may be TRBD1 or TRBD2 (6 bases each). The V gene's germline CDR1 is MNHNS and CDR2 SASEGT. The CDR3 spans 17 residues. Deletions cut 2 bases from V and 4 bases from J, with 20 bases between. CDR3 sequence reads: CASSEPLSGAILETQYF. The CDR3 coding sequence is TGTGCCAGCAGTGAACCTTTGTCGGGGGCGATCTTAGAGACCCAGTACTTC.

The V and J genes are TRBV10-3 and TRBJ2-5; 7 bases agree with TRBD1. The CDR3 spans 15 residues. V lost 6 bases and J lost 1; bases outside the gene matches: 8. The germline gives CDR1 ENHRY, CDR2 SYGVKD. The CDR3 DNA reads TGTGCCATCAGGAGAGACGGGACAGCCCAAGAGACCCAGTACTTC. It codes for CAIRRDGTAQETQYF.

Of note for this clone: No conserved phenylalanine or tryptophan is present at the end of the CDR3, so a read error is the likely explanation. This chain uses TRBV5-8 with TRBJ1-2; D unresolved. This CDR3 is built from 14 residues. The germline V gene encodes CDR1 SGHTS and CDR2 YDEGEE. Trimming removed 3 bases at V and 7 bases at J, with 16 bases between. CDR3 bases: TGTGCCAGCAGCTCCCGATGGACGAGCGCTGGCTACACCCTC. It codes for CASSSRWTSAGYTL.

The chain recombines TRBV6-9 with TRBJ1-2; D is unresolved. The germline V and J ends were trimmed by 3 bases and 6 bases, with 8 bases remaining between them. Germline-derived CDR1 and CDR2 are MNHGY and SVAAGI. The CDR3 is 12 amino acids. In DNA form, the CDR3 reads TGTGCCAGCAGTTACCCCGGGAATGGCTACACCTTC. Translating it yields CASSYPGNGYTF.

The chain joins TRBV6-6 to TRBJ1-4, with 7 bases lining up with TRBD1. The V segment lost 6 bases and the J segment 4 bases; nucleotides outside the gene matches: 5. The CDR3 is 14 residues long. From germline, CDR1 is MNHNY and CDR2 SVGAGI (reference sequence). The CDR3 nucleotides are TGTGCCAGCAGCCAGGGACAGCTTAATGAAAAACTGTTTTTT. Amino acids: CASSQGQLNEKLFF.

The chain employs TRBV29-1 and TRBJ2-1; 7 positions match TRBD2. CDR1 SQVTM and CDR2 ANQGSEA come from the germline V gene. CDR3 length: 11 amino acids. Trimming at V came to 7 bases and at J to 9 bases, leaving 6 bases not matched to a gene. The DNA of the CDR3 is TGCAGCGCAAACTCGGGAGGTGAGCAGTTCTTC. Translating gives CSANSGGEQFF.

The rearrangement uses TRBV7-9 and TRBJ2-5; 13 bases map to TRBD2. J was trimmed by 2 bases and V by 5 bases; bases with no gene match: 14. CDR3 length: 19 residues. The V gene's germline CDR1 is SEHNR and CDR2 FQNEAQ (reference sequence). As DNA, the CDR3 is TGTGCCAGCAGCCCCGGTCGACTAGCGGGAGGAGTTGTTCAAGAGACCCAGTACTTC. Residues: CASSPGRLAGGVVQETQYF.

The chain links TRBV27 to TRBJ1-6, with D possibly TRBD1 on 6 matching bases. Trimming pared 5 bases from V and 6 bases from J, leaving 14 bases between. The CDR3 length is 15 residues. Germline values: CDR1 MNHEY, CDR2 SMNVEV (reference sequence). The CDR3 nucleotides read TGTGCCAGCAGTCCCAGGGGATCAAGTAATTCACCCCTCCACTTT. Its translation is CASSPRGSSNSPLHF.

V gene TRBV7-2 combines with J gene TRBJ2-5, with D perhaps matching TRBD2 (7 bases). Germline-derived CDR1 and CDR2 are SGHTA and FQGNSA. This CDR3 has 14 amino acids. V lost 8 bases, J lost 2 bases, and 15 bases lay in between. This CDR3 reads CASLGGAVQETQYF. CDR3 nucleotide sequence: TGTGCCAGCTTGGGGGGGGCAGTACAAGAGACCCAGTACTTC. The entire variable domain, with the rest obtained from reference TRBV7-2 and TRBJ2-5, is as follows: GAGVSQSPSNKVTEKGKDVELRCDPISGHTALYWYRQSLGQGLEFLIYFQGNSAPDKSGLPSDRFSAERTGGSVSTLTIQRTQQEDSAVYLCASLGGAVQETQYFGPGTRLLVL.

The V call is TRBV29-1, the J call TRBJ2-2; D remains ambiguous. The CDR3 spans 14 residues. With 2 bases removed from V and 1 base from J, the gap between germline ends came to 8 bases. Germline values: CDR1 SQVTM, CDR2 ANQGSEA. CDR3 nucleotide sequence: TGCAGCGTTGAAAAAACCATGAACACCGGGGAGCTGTTTTTT. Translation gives CSVEKTMNTGELFF.

The CDR3 here is CASSHTGPQGGELFF. The CDR3, as DNA: TGCGCCAGCAGTCATACGGGACCCCAGGGCGGGGAGCTGTTTTTT. The rearrangement links TRBV5-1 to TRBJ2-2; D possibly uses TRBD1 or TRBD2 (5 bases each). V was cut by 5 bases and J by 7 bases, with 18 bases left in between. The CDR3 contains 15 residues. Germline V lookup: CDR1 SGHRS, CDR2 YFSETQ.

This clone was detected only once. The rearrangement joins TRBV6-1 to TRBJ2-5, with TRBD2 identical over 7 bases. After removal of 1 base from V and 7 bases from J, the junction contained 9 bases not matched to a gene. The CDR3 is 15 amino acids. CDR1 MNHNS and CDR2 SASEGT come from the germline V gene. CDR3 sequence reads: CASSEGWGGGGTQYF. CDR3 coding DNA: TGTGCCAGCAGTGAAGGATGGGGGGGTGGTGGGACCCAGTACTTC.

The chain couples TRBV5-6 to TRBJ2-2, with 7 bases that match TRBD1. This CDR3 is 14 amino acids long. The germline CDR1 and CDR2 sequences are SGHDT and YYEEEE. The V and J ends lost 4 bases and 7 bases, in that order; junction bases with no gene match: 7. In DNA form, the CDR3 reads TGTGCCAGCAGCAGAAGACAGGGCCTCGGGGAGCTGTTTTTT. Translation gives CASSRRQGLGELFF.

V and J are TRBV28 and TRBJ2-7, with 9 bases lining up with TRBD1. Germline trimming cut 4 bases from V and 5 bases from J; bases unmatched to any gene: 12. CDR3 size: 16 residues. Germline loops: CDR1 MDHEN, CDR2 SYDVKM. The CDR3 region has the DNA TGTGCCAGCAGTTCATTTACAGGGGGCGTAAAGAACGAGCAGTACTTC. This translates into CASSSFTGGVKNEQYF.

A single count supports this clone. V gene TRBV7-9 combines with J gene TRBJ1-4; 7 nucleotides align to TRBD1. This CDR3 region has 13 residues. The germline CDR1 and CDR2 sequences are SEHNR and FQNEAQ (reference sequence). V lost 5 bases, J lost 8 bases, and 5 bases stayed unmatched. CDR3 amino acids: CASSGDSGEKLFF. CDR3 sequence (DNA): TGTGCCAGCAGCGGGGACAGCGGGGAAAAACTGTTTTTT.

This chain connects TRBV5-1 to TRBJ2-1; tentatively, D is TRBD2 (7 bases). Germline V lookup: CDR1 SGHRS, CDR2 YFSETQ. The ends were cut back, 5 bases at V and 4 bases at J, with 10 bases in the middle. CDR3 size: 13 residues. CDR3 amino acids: CASRGGQYNEQFF. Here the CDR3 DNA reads TGCGCCAGCAGGGGGGGGCAATACAATGAGCAGTTCTTC.

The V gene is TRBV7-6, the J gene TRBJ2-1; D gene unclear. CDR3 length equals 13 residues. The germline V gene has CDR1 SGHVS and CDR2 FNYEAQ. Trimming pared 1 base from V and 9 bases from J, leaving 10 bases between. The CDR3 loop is CASSLVPSGEQFF. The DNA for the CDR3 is TGTGCCAGCAGCTTAGTACCTTCCGGTGAGCAGTTCTTC.

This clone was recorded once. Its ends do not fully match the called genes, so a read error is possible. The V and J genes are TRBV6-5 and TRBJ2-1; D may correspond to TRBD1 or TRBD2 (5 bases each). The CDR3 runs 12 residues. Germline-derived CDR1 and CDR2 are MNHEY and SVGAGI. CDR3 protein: CASSNSRGEQFF. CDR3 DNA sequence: TGTGCCAGCAGTAACTCGAGGGGTGAGCAGTTCTTC.

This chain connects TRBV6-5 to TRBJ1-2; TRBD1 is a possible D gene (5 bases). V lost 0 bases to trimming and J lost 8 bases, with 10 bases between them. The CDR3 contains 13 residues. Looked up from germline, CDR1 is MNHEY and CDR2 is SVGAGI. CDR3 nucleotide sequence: TGTGCCAGCAGTTACTCTCAGGGAGGGGGCTACACCTTC. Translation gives CASSYSQGGGYTF.